The clone carrying this T cell receptor (beta chain) was counted many times. No antigen is known for it. This sample is drawn from a study of CD8+CD57+ T cells in acquired aplastic anemia. Whole-study context: Healthy CD8+ samples averaged roughly 10 million reads.

The study profiled TCR beta VDJ and CDR3 using genomic DNA as template. Using its own MiXCR run on the reads, TCRdb lists one record per CDR3 protein. The sample has hundreds of thousands of distinct CDR3 sequences; 55% to 75% are singletons. Points from the study as a whole: Patients and controls shared twenty-nine CD8+ CDR3 sequences.

The CDR3 covers 17 residues. Germline assignment: CDR1 SGHTS and CDR2 YDEGEE. Unmatched junction bases numbered 13, after V lost 2 bases and J lost 5 bases. The chain recombines TRBV5-8 with TRBJ2-3; TRBD2 matches at 8 bases. The sequenced material came from sorted CD4+, CD8+, or CD8+CD57+ T cells (not recorded which) from PBMCs. This receptor was obtained from a human donor in good health, serving as a control. In DNA form, the CDR3 reads TGTGCCAGCAGCTTAATGTCGGGGGGGGCGTCGGGAGATACGCAGTATTTT. This encodes CASSLMSGGASGDTQYF.